Given below is one TCR beta chain in context. This sample was included in a study of blood T cell repertoires in COVID-19. The repertoire was sequenced with immunoSEQ multiplex PCR; TCRdb's copy has only in-frame clones and lacks some. The table lists 450,000 or so clones, over 85% of them singletons. The CDR3 is made up of 14 amino acids. Germline values: CDR1 SGDLS, CDR2 YYNGEE. The V and J ends lost 3 bases and 5 bases respectively, with 15 bases between them. The receptor was isolated from a man between 18 and 35 years old with COVID-19, enrolled during active disease. Sequenced input: peripheral blood. The chain is built from TRBV9 and TRBJ2-7; no firm D call. The CDR3 reads CASSASPIIDEQYF. CDR3 nucleotides: TGTGCCAGCAGCGCGAGCCCCATCATCGACGAGCAGTACTTC.